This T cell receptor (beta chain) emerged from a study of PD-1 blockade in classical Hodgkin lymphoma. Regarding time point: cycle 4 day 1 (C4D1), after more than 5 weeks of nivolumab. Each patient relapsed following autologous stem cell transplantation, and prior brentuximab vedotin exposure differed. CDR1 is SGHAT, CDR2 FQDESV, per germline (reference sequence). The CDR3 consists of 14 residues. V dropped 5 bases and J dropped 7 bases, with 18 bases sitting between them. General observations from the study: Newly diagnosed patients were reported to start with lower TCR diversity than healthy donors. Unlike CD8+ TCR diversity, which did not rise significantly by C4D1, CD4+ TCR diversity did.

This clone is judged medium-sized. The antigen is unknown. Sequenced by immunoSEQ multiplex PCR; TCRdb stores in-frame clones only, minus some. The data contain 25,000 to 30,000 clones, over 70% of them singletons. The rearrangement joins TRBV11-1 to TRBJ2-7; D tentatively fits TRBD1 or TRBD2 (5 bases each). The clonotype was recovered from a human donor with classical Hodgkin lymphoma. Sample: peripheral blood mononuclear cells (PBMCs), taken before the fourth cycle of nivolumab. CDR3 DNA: TGTGCCAGCAGCCAGAACAGGCGCCCGGGAGAGCAGTACTTC. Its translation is CASSQNRRPGEQYF.